This entry describes one TCR beta chain. The clone's antigen remains unknown. The sample is drawn from a study of cytomegalovirus exposure and HLA in healthy donors (dated by TCRdb to about 2017). Regarding the research as a whole: An earlier analysis of roughly 500 of the donors reported about 290 Gb of sequence data and 117 million unique TCR beta sequences from about 179 million T cells. A handful of DR-DQ haplotypes were handled as single units for association and clustering because linkage in the cohort was strong. About 320 gigabases of sequencing data and tens of millions of unique TCR sequences were included in an early release covering roughly 600 HLA-typed donors. Donor age, sex, ethnicity and CMV serostatus were collected together with the repertoire data. In the later analysis, no new phenotypic data were used to find candidate immune exposures; instead, reliance was placed on TCR beta sequences and their occurrence across donors. The number of typed donors differed by locus: about 620-630 for A, B, C, DRB1 and DQB1; 522 for DQA1; some 590 for DPA1; and about 450 for DPB1. Both class I and class II loci were covered by HLA typing, at four-digit resolution. Every discovery cohort repertoire had been produced on one sequencing platform. Across around 400 genotyped donors of the cohort, an average of about 240,000 unique TCR beta nucleotide sequences per donor were sequenced, and 15% to 20% of those sequences were non-productive. The aim of the study was to test whether cataloging public T cell receptors could identify signatures of past pathogen exposure. An earlier analysis of 500 to 650 of the donors applied high-throughput TCR beta sequencing to assess whether each TCR beta V gene segment acted as functional or pseudogenic. Along with the approximately 700-subject first cohort, a separate validation cohort of over a hundred different subjects was used. The study combined high-throughput TCR immunosequencing, statistical association of individual TCRs with disease status, and machine learning to predict cytomegalovirus infection status. Of the approximately 400 genotyped donors, 65% to 90% fell in the genetic ancestry cluster associated with self-reported Caucasian donors. To study patterns of TCR occurrence, a later analysis re-analyzed previously published TCR beta repertoires from several hundred donors and added high-resolution HLA genotyping. A later genetic analysis took genome-wide SNP genotypes for about 55% of the roughly 700 donors and used that subset as a discovery cohort. The study used immunosequencing to profile the T cell repertoires of approximately 690 subjects and linked those repertoires to cytomegalovirus serostatus.

Receptor amplification or capture employed the immunoSEQ multiplex PCR assay. The multiplex PCR relied on a mix of 60 forward primers for TCR Vbeta segments and 13 reverse primers for TCR Jbeta segments. The CDR3 region of rearranged TCR beta genes was amplified from genomic DNA with a multiplex PCR assay. The Illumina HiSeq System was used to sequence the amplified TCR beta libraries as 87-base-pair reads. On the authors' methods: Across the 670 or so repertoires, a later analysis counted approximately 75 million unique TCR beta chains, 9.5 million to 13 million of which were shared by at least two donors. To remove PCR and sequencing errors, raw reads were error-corrected and collapsed into unique sequences using a nearest-neighbor algorithm that merged closely related sequences. V, D and J gene segments were assigned by aligning CDR3 sequences to IMGT reference sequences. For a sequence to be retained, a match of at least six nucleotides to both a V gene segment and a J gene segment was required. A rearrangement counted as productive if the CDR3 had no stop codons and remained in frame with V and J, and every other rearrangement counted as non-productive. CDR3 was defined according to IMGT convention as the region running from the second conserved V-encoded cysteine to the conserved J-encoded phenylalanine. In an earlier analysis of around 540 of the donors, sequences lacking an unambiguous match to a single V gene segment were excluded. In an earlier analysis of 587 of the donors, V segments were called functional above 56.7% productive rearrangements and were called segregating when the between-donor standard deviation exceeded 5%. A statistical classification framework was built to diagnose cytomegalovirus status from the catalog of TCR beta chain sequences. A later analysis assigned V and J genes by comparing TCR nucleotide sequences with IMGT/GENE-DB human TR gene sequences. Using the TCRdist pipeline, a later analysis assigned CDR3 sequences along with most-parsimonious VDJ recombination scenarios. A later analysis defined each TCR beta chain by its CDR3 amino acid sequence plus V-gene family, and excluded reads lacking a unique V-gene family. In a later analysis, several hundred highly shared, low-generation-probability nucleotide sequences were removed to address suspected cross-contamination and a sequencing artifact. In a later analysis, a clonal expansion index was calculated for each public chain from normalized within-repertoire ranks of inferred template counts. In a later analysis, generation probabilities were computed with a VDJ recombination model fitted to out-of-frame rearrangements, and the resulting probabilities were checked against IGoR. In a later analysis, TCR-TCR, TCR-HLA and TCR-CMV co-occurrence was scored with hypergeometric tests, and a repertoire-size bias correction was applied to TCR pairs. A later analysis estimated false discovery rates by permuting HLA or CMV assignments 20 times. In a later analysis, co-occurring TCRs were grouped using DBSCAN, and TCRdist sequence similarity was added for clustering within HLA-allele-positive subsets. Repertoires with fewer than 30,000 or more than 120,000 public chains were left out of co-occurrence clustering, as were four to six repertoires with anomalous nucleotide sharing. This is the immuneACCESS table as TCRdb keeps it, with only in-frame sequences that have V and J called. A part of the clones is gone; compared with another copy, unresolved V genes explain less than half, and the rest is unexplained. V and J calls and clone size are given by that table; D and trimming were obtained from the DNA. The table of this sample itemizes 40,000 to 65,000 clones. The ten largest clonotypes hold more than 25% of the sample.

Study-wide conclusions, independent of this receptor: Some IMGT-functional V segments, including TRBV6-2 and TRBV6-3, could not be told apart with the 87-base-pair reads, so those segments were excluded. In a later analysis, around 15,000 TCR beta sequences were associated with specific HLA alleles at a false discovery rate of 0.05. According to a later genetic analysis, donors in an Asian-associated ancestry cluster had fewer N-insertions in productive TCRs than the approximately 670-donor mean. Cytomegalovirus status was reported to be diagnosed by the classifier with high specificity and sensitivity in both the original and validation cohorts. A later genetic analysis associated a missense DCLRE1C variant with V-gene and J-gene trimming of TCR beta chains, and an independent cohort replicated the association. According to the authors, the approach could potentially be generalized to other disease states and immunological phenotypes. In a later analysis, several top co-occurrence clusters were reported to appear linked to parvovirus B19, influenza, CMV and Epstein-Barr virus. Because HLA typing was missing for some donors at each locus, association tests included only the typed subset. Only TCR beta chains were sequenced in this cohort, and the absence of alpha or paired-chain data limited detectable features. In a later analysis, TCR association rates were found to vary across HLA loci, with the most associated TCRs seen for DRB1 alleles and the fewest for HLA-C alleles. Correlated functional status among segregating V segments might reflect linkage disequilibrium, but an unknown experimental factor could not be ruled out. In a later analysis, HLA-associated TCR beta chains showed more clonal expansion and lower generation probabilities than non-associated chains that were equally common. The only immune exposure information available for the cohort was CMV serostatus. According to a later analysis, most CMV-associated TCR beta chains appeared to be HLA-restricted, and the HLA associations seemed to be driven largely by CMV exposure. A total of 150 or so TCR beta chains were listed by the study as associated with cytomegalovirus. Most TCR sequences were seen in very few donors, while some public TCRs were found in many individuals. A further reported finding was that TCR beta sequences accurately predicted the HLA-A and HLA-B alleles for most subjects in the first cohort. Assigning TCR associations to individual alleles was difficult when HLA alleles, especially DR and DQ, strongly co-occurred. Broadly in line with IMGT annotations, most TCR beta V segments showed up in productive rearrangements about 90% or about 30% of the time in an earlier analysis of 587 of the donors. Sequencing depth was assumed to be roughly uniform across donors in the presence/absence analyses, though that assumption may not hold. The sequencing pipeline was judged likely to have produced a cluster of highly shared sequence variants as a technical artifact. Roughly 15 rarely observed V segments, including chromosome 9 orphons, were excluded from the earlier analysis of a few hundred of the donors because counts were too low. A few of the identified cytomegalovirus-associated TCR beta chains were confirmed in vitro to be specific for cytomegalovirus antigens.

In total, 666 healthy bone marrow donors made up the cohort. All cohort members were sampled while nominally healthy, although unrecorded immune exposures were likely present. The donor tested CMV seropositive and was one of the 289 seropositive cohort members. A peripheral blood sample was provided by each donor, and peripheral blood mononuclear cells were used for TCR beta sequencing. The Qiagen DNeasy Blood Extraction Kit was used to extract genomic DNA from the blood cell samples. Measured from the cysteine to the phenylalanine, the CDR3 is 17 residues long. The only DNA kept is the CDR3, 51 bases in frame from the first base. The germline V gene provides CDR1 LGHNA and CDR2 YNFKEQ. V and J are trimmed by 1 base and 4 bases, and the gene matches miss 6 bases of the junction.

The origin of this receptor is a man aged 35-49 years in good health and CMV-seropositive. Here the chain combines TRBV4-2 and TRBJ2-7; the junction holds 14 bases that match TRBD2. Input material: PBMCs. The CDR3 region reads CASSQGLTSGGEYEQYF. DNA sequence: TGTGCCAGCAGCCAAGGCTTGACTAGCGGGGGGGAGTACGAGCAGTACTTC.